This T cell receptor beta chain was captured in a study of shared clonotypes between healthy human individuals. Clones were read by immunoSEQ multiplex PCR, and TCRdb kept only the in-frame ones, dropping some. The data show about 1.1 million clones, with about four fifths seen just once and 0.55% to 0.7% held by the top ten. The CD4+ fraction was divided into a CD45RA+ naive subset and a CD45RA-negative memory subset. The CDR3 has 13 amino acids. V lost 2 bases and J 8 bases, leaving 9 bases between the germline ends. Germline CDR1 and CDR2: ENHRY and SYGVKD. The sequencing input was memory CD4+ T cells from PBMCs. Regarding subset: CD45RA-negative fraction. The rearrangement links TRBV10-3 to TRBJ1-4; D not certain. The clonotype was recovered from a man aged 18-30 years in good health. Some clones in this sample may be carry-over from other donors' samples. Here the CDR3 reads CAISENAGEKLFF. DNA for the CDR3: TGTGCCATCAGTGAGAACGCGGGCGAAAAACTGTTTTTT.